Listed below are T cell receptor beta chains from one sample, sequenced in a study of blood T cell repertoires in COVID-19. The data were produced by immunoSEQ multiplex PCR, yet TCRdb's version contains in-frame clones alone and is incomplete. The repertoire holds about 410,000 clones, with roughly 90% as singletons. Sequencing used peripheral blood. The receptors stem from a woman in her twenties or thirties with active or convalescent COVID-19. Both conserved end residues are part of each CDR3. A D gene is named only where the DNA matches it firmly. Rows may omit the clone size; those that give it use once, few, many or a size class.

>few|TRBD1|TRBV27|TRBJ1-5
TGTGCCAGCAGTTCGGGACAGGGGGTGCGTCAGCCCCAGCATTTT
CASSSGQGVRQPQHF
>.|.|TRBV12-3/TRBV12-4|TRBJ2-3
TGTGCCAGCAGTCGGACAGCGGATACGCAGTATTTT
CASSRTADTQYF
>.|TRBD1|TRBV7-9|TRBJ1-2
TGTGCCAGCAGCGGACAGGCTGGATATGGCTACACCTTC
CASSGQAGYGYTF
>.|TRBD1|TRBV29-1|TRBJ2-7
TGCAGCGTTCAAGACCGGGACAGGGTTCTGGACGAGCAGTACTTC
CSVQDRDRVLDEQYF
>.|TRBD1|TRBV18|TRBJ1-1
TGTGCCAGCTCACCACTAACAGGGGTAAAGACTGAAGCTTTCTTT
CASSPLTGVKTEAFF
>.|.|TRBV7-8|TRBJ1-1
TGTGCCAGCAGCTTAGGGCAAGTGAACACTGAAGCTTTCTTT
CASSLGQVNTEAFF
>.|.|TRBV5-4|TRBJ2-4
TGTGCCAGCAGCTTGGACGGGACACAGCTAGCCAAAAACATTCAGTACTTC
CASSLDGTQLAKNIQYF
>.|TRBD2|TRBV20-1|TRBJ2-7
TGCAGTGCTAGTAATCCGACTAGCGCTACCTACGAGCAGTACTTC
CSASNPTSATYEQYF
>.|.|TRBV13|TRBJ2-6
TGTGCCAGCAGCGCCCGGGGCTCTGGGGCCAACGTCCTGACTTTC
CASSARGSGANVLTF
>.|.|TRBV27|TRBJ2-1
TGTGCCAGCAGTCCCACCTTCCAGGGATATGAGCAGTTCTTC
CASSPTFQGYEQFF
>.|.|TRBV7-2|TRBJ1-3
TGTGCCAGCAGCTTAGCTTGGGGGGGCTTGGGAAACACCATATATTTT
CASSLAWGGLGNTIYF
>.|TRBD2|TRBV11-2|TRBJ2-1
TGTGCCAGCAGCTTTAGCGGGGGGTCCGGCAATGAGCAGTTCTTC
CASSFSGGSGNEQFF
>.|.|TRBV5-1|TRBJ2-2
TGCGCCAGCAGCTTAGCGGGCAACACCGGGGAGCTGTTTTTT
CASSLAGNTGELFF
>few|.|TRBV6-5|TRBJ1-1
TGTGCCAGCAGTACGGAGGTTAGGAACACTGAAGCTTTCTTT
CASSTEVRNTEAFF
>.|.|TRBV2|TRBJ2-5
TGTGCCAGCACTACTAGGCACCAAGAGACCCAGTACTTC
CASTTRHQETQYF
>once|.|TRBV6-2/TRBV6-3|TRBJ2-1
TGTGCCAGCAGCCCTACCCCGTATTTGGGGGGTTACAATGAGCAGTTCTTC
CASSPTPYLGGYNEQFF
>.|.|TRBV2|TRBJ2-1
TGTGCCAGCAGTGCACAGCCGTCCTACAATGAGCAGTTCTTC
CASSAQPSYNEQFF
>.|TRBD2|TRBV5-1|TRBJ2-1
TGCGCCAGCAGCTTAGCGGGGGGGACCTTATACAATGAGCAGTTCTTC
CASSLAGGTLYNEQFF
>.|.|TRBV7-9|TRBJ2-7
TGTGCCAGCAGCGAAGCAGGGAAAAAGTCCTACGAGCAGTACTTC
CASSEAGKKSYEQYF
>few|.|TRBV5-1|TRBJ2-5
TGCGCCAGCAGCTCTACGGCGGGTGACCAAGAGACCCAGTACTTC
CASSSTAGDQETQYF
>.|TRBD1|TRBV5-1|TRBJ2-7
TGCGCCAGCAGCTTGGATTTGGACAGGGTTGACGAGCAGTACTTC
CASSLDLDRVDEQYF
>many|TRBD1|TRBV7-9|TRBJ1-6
TGTGCCAGCAGCTTAGCATCAGGGGGGAATTCACCCCTCCACTTT
CASSLASGGNSPLHF
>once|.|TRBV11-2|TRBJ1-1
TGTGCCAGCAGCTCCTATCTGAACACTGAAGCTTTCTTT
CASSSYLNTEAFF
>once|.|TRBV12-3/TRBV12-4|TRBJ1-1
TGTGCCAGCATTTCGGGGAACACTGAAGCTTTCTTT
CASISGNTEAFF
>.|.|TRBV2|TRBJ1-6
TGTGCCAGCAGGGATGGGCTCGGGGATTATAATTCACCCCTCCACTTT
CASRDGLGDYNSPLHF
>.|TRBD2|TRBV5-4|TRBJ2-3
TGTGCCAGCAGCCCCTGGGGCGGGGGAGAAGATACGCAGTATTTT
CASSPWGGGEDTQYF
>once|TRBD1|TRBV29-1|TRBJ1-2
TGCAGCGTTGGGGCAGGGGGCAAGTATGGCTACACCTTC
CSVGAGGKYGYTF
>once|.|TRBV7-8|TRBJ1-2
TGTGCCAGCAGTCAATTGGGGCCAGGGGCCTATGGCTACACCTTC
CASSQLGPGAYGYTF
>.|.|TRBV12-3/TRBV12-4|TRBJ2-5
TGTGCGTCGGCAGGCGAGACCCAGTACTTC
CASAGETQYF
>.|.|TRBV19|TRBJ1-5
TGTGCCAGTTTAGACAGGCCGGGACAACTCCAGCCCCAGCATTTT
CASLDRPGQLQPQHF
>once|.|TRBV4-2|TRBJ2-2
TGTGCCAGCAGCCAAGTTACAGCTTACACCGGGGAGCTGTTTTTT
CASSQVTAYTGELFF
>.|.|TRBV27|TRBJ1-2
TGTGCCAGCAGTTTACAGGGGAGCTATGGCTACACCTTC
CASSLQGSYGYTF
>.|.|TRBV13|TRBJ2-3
TGTGCCAGCAGCCGCGACAGTGCATTTGGCGCAGATACGCAGTATTTT
CASSRDSAFGADTQYF
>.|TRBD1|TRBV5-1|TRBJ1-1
TGCGCCAGCAGTGCCGGGACAGAGGAAGCTTTCTTT
CASSAGTEEAFF
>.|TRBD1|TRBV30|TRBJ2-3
TGTGCCTGGAAAGGGACAGGGCTCACAGATACGCAGTATTTT
CAWKGTGLTDTQYF
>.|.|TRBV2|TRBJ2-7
TGTGCCAGCAGTGAACGGGGTTTAACCTACGAGCAGTACTTC
CASSERGLTYEQYF
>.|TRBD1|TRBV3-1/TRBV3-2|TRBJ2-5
TGTGCCAGCAGCCAAAACAGGGGGCAAGAGACCCAGTACTTC
CASSQNRGQETQYF
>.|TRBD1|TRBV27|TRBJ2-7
TGTGCCAGCAGTAGCGACAGGGGACCCTACGAGCAGTACTTC
CASSSDRGPYEQYF
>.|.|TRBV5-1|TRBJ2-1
TGCGCCAGCAGCTATTCCACCGGGACCTACAATGAGCAGTTCTTC
CASSYSTGTYNEQFF
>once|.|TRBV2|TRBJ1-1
TGTGCCAGCAGTGCGGGGAACACTGAAGCTTTCTTT
CASSAGNTEAFF
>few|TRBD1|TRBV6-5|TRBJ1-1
TGTGCCAGCAGTAGGGGATCCGGGACAGGGAAAGCTTTCTTT
CASSRGSGTGKAFF
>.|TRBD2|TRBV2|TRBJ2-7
TGTGCCAGCAGGAGCGGGAGAACCTCCTACGAGCAGTACTTC
CASRSGRTSYEQYF
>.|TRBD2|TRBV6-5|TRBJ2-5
TGTGCCAGCAGTTACTCTCCAGCGGGGGGGCGAGAGACCCAGTACTTC
CASSYSPAGGRETQYF
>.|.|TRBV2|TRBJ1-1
TGTGCCAGCAGTGAATGGGGTATGACAGGTCGGGGAACTGAAGCTTTCTTT
CASSEWGMTGRGTEAFF
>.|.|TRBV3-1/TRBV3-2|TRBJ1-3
TGTGCCAGCAGCCCGCTGACCAGGGGCGCCTCTGGAAACACCATATATTTT
CASSPLTRGASGNTIYF
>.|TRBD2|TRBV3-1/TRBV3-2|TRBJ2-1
TGTGCCAGCAGCGCCTCTCCGGGACTAGCGGGCAGCTCCTACAATGAGCAGTTCTTC
CASSASPGLAGSSYNEQFF
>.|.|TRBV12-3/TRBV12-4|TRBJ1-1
TGTGCCAGCAGTTTATGGGGAGGAGCTGAAGCTTTCTTT
CASSLWGGAEAFF